Each of the 32 T cell receptor beta chains below was sequenced from the same sample in a study of blood T cells in healthy people across ages. For the second PCR, which ran for roughly 6 to 11 cycles, a sample-barcoded 5' primer and a J-beta primer mix were used. TCRdb re-analysed the 5' RACE reads in MiXCR, keeping a single row per CDR3 protein. In the table there are about 1.6 million distinct CDR3 sequences, roughly 32% of which are singletons. The sequencing sample was made of blood. The receptor source for this set is a woman aged 25-40 years in good health.

This clonotype has just one count. The junction differs from germline at one of its ends, possibly a read error. V is TRBV27 and J is TRBJ2-1; 9 bases match TRBD2. The CDR3 length is 16 residues. CDR1 and CDR2 (germline): MNHEY, SMNVEV (reference sequence). In DNA, the CDR3 is TGTGCCAGCAGACCTATGACTAGCGGAGTTTACAGTGAGCAGTTCTTC. It is translated as CASRPMTSGVYSEQFF.

In its sample, this clonotype was seen a few times. The chain uses TRBV18 and TRBJ2-7, with D maybe TRBD1 (6 bases). Germline assignment: CDR1 KGHSH and CDR2 LQKENI. The V end lost 4 bases, the J end lost 3 bases, and 13 bases lay between the germline ends. This CDR3 comprises 14 residues. The DNA for the CDR3 is TGTGCCAGCTCACGGACAGCAGAAGGCTACGAGCAGTACTTC. Amino acids: CASSRTAEGYEQYF.

This clonotype has a single count. The V gene is TRBV20-1, the J gene TRBJ2-1; D uncertain. Germline V gene data show CDR1 as DFQATT and CDR2 as SNEGSKA (reference sequence). Trimming left V 4 bases short and J 0 bases short, with 13 bases between. This CDR3 has 15 amino acids. The CDR3 is CSATITPSSYNEQFF. The CDR3 DNA is TGCAGTGCTACTATCACGCCGAGCTCCTACAATGAGCAGTTCTTC.

The chain employs TRBV7-3 and TRBJ2-3; the D gene is possibly TRBD2 (5 bases). V gave up 2 bases and J gave up 3 bases, with 12 bases separating them. Germline CDR1 is SGHTA and CDR2 is FQGTGA. The CDR3 has 15 residues. The chain's CDR3 is CASSLEPSGTDTQYF. The CDR3 region has the DNA TGTGCCAGCAGCTTAGAGCCCTCGGGGACAGATACGCAGTATTTT. The full variable domain, with the rest looked up from reference TRBV7-3 and TRBJ2-3, is GAGVSQTPSNKVTEKGKYVELRCDPISGHTALYWYRQSLGQGPEFLIYFQGTGAADDSGLPNDRFFAVRPEGSVSTLKIQRTERGDSAVYLCASSLEPSGTDTQYFGPGTRLTVL.

This clonotype was seen more than once but under ten times. The V and J genes are TRBV20-1 and TRBJ1-2; TRBD1 matches at 8 bases. This CDR3 is built from 14 residues. The trim removed 5 bases at V and 6 bases at J, leaving 11 bases unmatched. Germline assignment: CDR1 DFQATT and CDR2 SNEGSKA (reference sequence). CDR3 coding DNA: TGCAGTGCTCGCGGACAGGGAACAGCGGATGGCTACACCTTC. As protein: CSARGQGTADGYTF.

The table lists this clonotype with a few counts. The chain links TRBV20-1 to TRBJ2-7, with 7 nucleotides matching TRBD2. Trimming cost V 1 base and J 8 bases; bases outside gene matches: 5. This CDR3 contains 12 residues. CDR1 is DFQATT, CDR2 SNEGSKA, per germline (reference sequence). Here the CDR3 DNA reads TGCAGTGCTAGAGTTCAGACTAGCCAGCAGTACTTC. Translated, it gives CSARVQTSQQYF.

V is TRBV28 and J is TRBJ2-1, with unresolved D. V lost 6 bases and J 15 bases, leaving 21 bases between the germline ends. CDR1 is MDHEN, CDR2 SYDVKM, per germline. CDR3 length: 13 residues. The chain's CDR3 is CASSTTQGRPLFF. Written as DNA, the CDR3 is TGTGCCAGCAGCACGACTCAAGGGCGACCCCTGTTCTTC.

This clonotype appeared a few times. This rearrangement joins TRBV6-2 or TRBV6-3 to TRBJ2-1, with D tentatively TRBD2 (6 bases). Looked up from germline, CDR1 is MNHEY and CDR2 is SVGEGT. The CDR3 is 15 residues long. V lost 6 bases and J lost 1, with 13 bases in between. The DNA for the CDR3 is TGTGCCAGCAGAAGGGCGGGGATGTCCTACAATGAGCAGTTCTTC. It is translated as CASRRAGMSYNEQFF.

The chain has TRBV7-2 and TRBJ2-5, with D possibly TRBD2 on 5 matching bases. The germline CDR1 and CDR2 sequences are SGHTA and FQGNSA. The CDR3 covers 17 residues. Trimming cost V 0 bases and J 1 base, with 15 bases left between them. CDR3 nucleotide sequence: TGTGCCAGCAGCTTAGCGCGCCGCCTAGCCTCCCAAGAGACCCAGTACTTC. Protein sequence: CASSLARRLASQETQYF.

This clonotype was found many times. The chain links TRBV21-1 to TRBJ2-7; the tabulated D call, TRBD2, remains unverified against the DNA. TRBV21-1 is shown as a pseudogene. The CDR3 has 14 residues. CDR3 protein: CASIRGSQFYEQYF. CDR3 coding DNA: TGTGCCAGCATCCGAGGGAGTCAATTCTACGAGCAGTACTTC.

This clonotype came up a few times. The rearrangement joins TRBV6-2 or TRBV6-3 to TRBJ2-5; 8 nucleotides align to TRBD2. With 5 bases clipped from V and 4 bases from J, the junction kept 9 bases outside the gene matches. This CDR3 contains 15 residues. Germline V gene data show CDR1 as MNHEY and CDR2 as SVGEGT. CDR3 amino acids: CASSTTGTSRETQYF. CDR3 bases: TGTGCCAGCAGTACAACCGGGACTAGTAGAGAGACCCAGTACTTC.

The chain is built from TRBV7-2 and TRBJ1-5; TRBD1 is a possible D gene (5 bases). CDR1 is SGHTA, CDR2 FQGNSA, per germline. The CDR3 sequence is 18 residues long. V was trimmed by 1 base and J by 2 bases, leaving 18 bases between them. The CDR3 loop is CASSLGTPGTRGNQPQHF. CDR3 sequence (DNA): TGTGCCAGCAGCTTAGGAACACCGGGGACGAGGGGCAATCAGCCCCAGCATTTT.

This clonotype appeared a few times. The rearrangement links TRBV9 to TRBJ2-7; D gene uncertain. There are 14 residues in the CDR3. V was pared by 4 bases and J by 2 bases, with 13 bases between. CDR1 is SGDLS, CDR2 YYNGEE, per germline. The CDR3 protein is CASSPDVGAYEQYF. The CDR3 DNA sequence: TGTGCCAGCAGCCCCGATGTGGGCGCCTACGAGCAGTACTTC.

The chain employs TRBV19 and TRBJ1-5; tentatively, D is TRBD1 (5 bases). From germline, CDR1 is LNHDA and CDR2 SQIVND (reference sequence). V lost 4 bases to trimming and J lost 6 bases, with 19 bases between them. The CDR3 sequence is 16 residues long. CDR3 sequence: CASSNLWGPEGQPQHF. The CDR3, as DNA: TGTGCCAGTAGTAATCTCTGGGGACCGGAGGGTCAGCCCCAGCATTTT.

This clonotype was recorded a few times. The rearrangement joins TRBV2 to TRBJ2-7, with D tentatively TRBD1 (5 bases). The CDR3 runs to 13 residues. V gave up 4 bases and J gave up 3 bases, with 10 bases separating them. Germline V lookup: CDR1 SNHLY, CDR2 FYNNEI. The CDR3 loop reads CASSAQEYYEQYF. The DNA for the CDR3 is TGTGCCAGCAGTGCACAGGAGTACTACGAGCAGTACTTC. The variable domain in full, completed from reference TRBV2 and TRBJ2-7, reads EPEVTQTPSHQVTQMGQEVILRCVPISNHLYFYWYRQILGQKVEFLVSFYNNEISEKSEIFDDQFSVERPDGSNFTLKIRSTKLEDSAMYFCASSAQEYYEQYFGPGTRLTVT.

There are a few counts of this clonotype. V gene TRBV12-3 or TRBV12-4 combines with J gene TRBJ1-1; D unclear. The CDR3 length is 15 residues. Trimming took off 4 bases at V and 3 bases at J, with 15 bases between the two ends. This CDR3 is CASSSDRRGDTEAFF. In DNA, the CDR3 is TGTGCCAGCAGTTCCGACCGGCGGGGTGACACTGAAGCTTTCTTT.

As for this clonotype: A much larger clone differs by one base, so this may be a read error. The chain combines TRBV6-6 with TRBJ2-7; a possible D gene is TRBD1 (6 bases). Trimming stripped 2 bases from V and 12 bases from J, with 11 bases between. CDR1 is MNHNY, CDR2 SVGAGI, per germline (reference sequence). The CDR3 is 11 amino acids. The CDR3, as DNA: TGTGCCAGCAGTTACATCCAGGGGTGGTACTTC. It codes for CASSYIQGWYF.

This clonotype was observed a handful of times. The genes are TRBV7-9 and TRBJ2-3, with TRBD2 matching 7 bases. The CDR3 contains 18 residues. The ends lost 3 bases at V and 4 bases at J; junction bases unmatched: 16. Germline V lookup: CDR1 SEHNR, CDR2 FQNEAQ (reference sequence). DNA of the CDR3: TGTGCCAGCAGCTTTGGGACCAAGGGACTACCCACGGCAGATACGCAGTATTTT. As protein: CASSFGTKGLPTADTQYF.

This rearrangement joins TRBV7-6 to TRBJ2-1; no firm D call. Gene TRBJ2-7 matches the end of the DNA better, so the J call may be wrong. Per germline, CDR1 SGHVS and CDR2 FNYEAQ. This CDR3 contains 14 residues. This CDR3 reads CASSAFIGYNEQYF. The CDR3 nucleotides read TGTGCCAGCAGCGCCTTTATCGGCTACAATGAGCAGTACTTC.

This clonotype appeared many times. The chain has TRBV9 and TRBJ2-1; D gene ambiguous. The CDR3 sequence is 13 residues long. Per germline, CDR1 SGDLS and CDR2 YYNGEE. Trimming pared 0 bases from V and 7 bases from J, leaving 8 bases between. The CDR3 region is CASSVVSGNEQFF. For the CDR3, the DNA is TGTGCCAGCAGCGTAGTTTCCGGGAATGAGCAGTTCTTC.

The rearrangement uses TRBV2 and TRBJ2-5; maybe TRBD2 (6 bases). CDR1 is SNHLY and CDR2 is FYNNEI in the germline V gene. This CDR3 comprises 13 residues. The V and J ends lost 6 bases and 2 bases respectively, with 10 bases between them. The CDR3 DNA follows: TGTGCCAGCAGAGGGGACTTACAAGAGACCCAGTACTTC. It yields the protein CASRGDLQETQYF.

This clonotype was picked up one time. The chain recombines TRBV3-1 with TRBJ2-3; 7 bases are a match to TRBD2. The V gene's germline CDR1 is LGHDT and CDR2 YNNKEL (reference sequence). This CDR3 has 16 amino acids. With 4 bases clipped from V and 1 base from J, the junction kept 8 bases outside the gene matches. In DNA, the CDR3 is TGTGCCAGCAGCCGCCTTAAGCGGGGTGGCACAGATACGCAGTATTTT. Its protein product is CASSRLKRGGTDTQYF.

V and J are TRBV5-5 and TRBJ2-1, with a weak D call TRBD2 (6 bases). Germline V gene lookup returns CDR1 SGHKS and CDR2 YYEKEE (reference sequence). The CDR3 length is 16 residues. V was trimmed by 0 bases and J by 1 base, leaving 11 bases between them. The CDR3 DNA reads TGTGCCAGCAGCTTGGCCCCGACTAGTTCCTACAATGAGCAGTTCTTC. Translated: CASSLAPTSSYNEQFF.

V and J are TRBV6-1 and TRBJ1-1; D not resolved. Per germline, CDR1 MNHNS and CDR2 SASEGT. This CDR3 has 11 residues. Between the trimmed V and J ends, which lost 3 bases and 11 bases, there was a span of 10 bases. For the CDR3, the DNA is TGTGCCAGCAGTGATGGACTAGGTGCTTTCTTT. Its protein is CASSDGLGAFF.

The chain has TRBV20-1 and TRBJ2-5, with TRBD1 matching 9 bases. J was trimmed by 13 bases and V by 6 bases; bases with no gene match: 21. The CDR3 covers 15 residues. The V gene's germline CDR1 is DFQATT and CDR2 SNEGSKA (reference sequence). This chain's CDR3 is CSAADPGQGTGERYF. The CDR3 bases are TGCAGTGCAGCCGATCCGGGACAGGGAACGGGCGAGCGGTACTTC.

This clonotype showed up many times. The chain uses TRBV4-1 and TRBJ1-4; D may be TRBD1 (6 bases). The CDR3 contains 15 residues. In germline, CDR1 is MGHRA, CDR2 YSYEKL. V was trimmed by 7 bases and J by 4 bases, leaving 16 bases between them. CDR3 region: CASKYRDTYNEKLFF. CDR3 in DNA: TGCGCCAGCAAGTACCGGGACACCTATAATGAAAAACTGTTTTTT.

This clonotype was picked up a small number of times. The chain has TRBV6-1 and TRBJ1-1; a weak D match, TRBD1 (6 bases). The CDR3 covers 15 residues. The germline V gene encodes CDR1 MNHNS and CDR2 SASEGT. Trimming left V 5 bases short and J 0 bases short, with 13 bases between. CDR3 sequence (DNA): TGTGCCAGCAGTAAACAGGGTACAATGAACACTGAAGCTTTCTTT. Its protein is CASSKQGTMNTEAFF.

This rearrangement joins TRBV3-1 to TRBJ1-2; perhaps TRBD1 as D (5 bases). The CDR3 loop spans 13 amino acids. CDR1 LGHDT and CDR2 YNNKEL come from the germline V gene (reference sequence). V was shortened by 0 bases and J by 7 bases, with 9 bases between the two germline ends. CDR3 DNA: TGTGCCAGCAGCCAAGAGTCCAGGGTTGGCTACACCTTC. Encoded protein: CASSQESRVGYTF.

The chain couples TRBV7-2 to TRBJ2-1, with D hard to call. The V gene's germline CDR1 is SGHTA and CDR2 FQGNSA. V was cut by 3 bases and J by 2 bases, with 11 bases left in between. This CDR3 has 15 residues. CDR3 region: CASSFRVGTYNEQFF. Here the CDR3 DNA reads TGTGCCAGCAGCTTCCGGGTTGGTACCTACAATGAGCAGTTCTTC.

The gene calls are TRBV5-1 and TRBJ1-2; 9 nucleotides match TRBD1. The ends lost 3 bases at V and 4 bases at J; junction bases unmatched: 7. The length of the CDR3 is 15 residues. Germline V lookup: CDR1 SGHRS, CDR2 YFSETQ. The chain's CDR3 is CASSSGTGLRYGYTF. The CDR3 DNA is TGCGCCAGCAGCTCGGGGACAGGGCTTCGCTATGGCTACACCTTC.

This rearrangement joins TRBV24-1 to TRBJ2-5; 11 bases fit TRBD1. CDR3 length equals 15 residues. The germline V gene has CDR1 KGHDR and CDR2 SFDVKD. With V trimmed by 3 bases and J by 5 bases, 4 bases remained unmatched. The CDR3 coding sequence is TGTGCCACCAGTGATGCGGACAGGGGGCTGGAGACCCAGTACTTC. Translating gives CATSDADRGLETQYF.

The gene calls are TRBV2 and TRBJ1-5; D not resolved. V was clipped by 6 bases and J by 0 bases, with 9 bases between them. This CDR3 region has 14 residues. The germline V gene encodes CDR1 SNHLY and CDR2 FYNNEI. CDR3 amino acids: CASRADNSNQPQHF. The CDR3 DNA is TGTGCCAGCAGGGCCGACAATAGCAATCAGCCCCAGCATTTT.